This T cell receptor beta chain was retrieved from a study of CD8 T cells in Susac syndrome. The RNA, about 0.5 to 1 ug, was put through reverse transcription using random hexamers. MiXCR, run by TCRdb on the immunoSEQ multiplex PCR reads, gives a single entry per CDR3 protein. The sample has roughly 330,000 distinct CDR3 sequences, 92% seen once. While CD8+ and CD4+ T cells were isolated negatively, TEMRA cells were enriched by FACS. CDR1 is SGHNT and CDR2 is YYREEE in the germline V gene (reference sequence). Trimming left V 4 bases short and J 0 bases short, with 7 bases between. The length of the CDR3 is 14 residues.

The V call is TRBV5-4, the J call TRBJ2-2; D gene uncertain. The sample was CD4+ T cells from PBMCs. This TCR came from a human donor with multiple sclerosis. The CDR3 nucleotides are TGTGCCAGCAGCGCCTCGACGAACACCGGGGAGCTGTTTTTT. Its protein is CASSASTNTGELFF. The full variable domain, with the rest looked up from reference TRBV5-4 and TRBJ2-2, is ETGVTQSPTHLIKTRGQQVTLRCSSQSGHNTVSWYQQALGQGPQFIFQYYREEENGRGNFPPRFSGLQFPNYSSELNVNALELDDSALYLCASSASTNTGELFFGEGSRLTVL.